The 23 T cell receptor beta chains below were found in one sample sequenced in a study of PD-L1 blockade in urothelial cancer. Stated time point: peripheral blood 6 weeks after treatment start. The assay was immunoSEQ multiplex PCR, and TCRdb's table has in-frame clones only and misses some. The sample has 35,000 to 40,000 clones; roughly 90% are singletons. The specimen was PBMCs, collected around atezolizumab (anti-PD-L1) treatment. Source of these receptors: a man aged 55 to 69 with urothelial cancer.

The rearrangement uses TRBV6-1 and TRBJ1-1; a weak D match, TRBD1 (5 bases). Per the germline V gene, CDR1 is MNHNS and CDR2 is SASEGT. The V and J ends lost 4 bases and 3 bases respectively, with 18 bases between them. This CDR3 is 16 amino acids long. CDR3 sequence: CASSAGTGLQDTEAFF. In DNA form, the CDR3 reads TGTGCCAGCAGTGCAGGGACGGGACTCCAAGACACTGAAGCTTTCTTT.

The chain uses TRBV30 and TRBJ1-3; 7 nucleotides agree with TRBD1. The CDR3 has 14 residues. Germline trimming cut 5 bases from V and 0 bases from J; bases unmatched to any gene: 4. The germline gives CDR1 GTSNPN, CDR2 SVGIG (reference sequence). The CDR3 is CAWGTGVSGNTIYF. The CDR3 DNA is TGTGCCTGGGGCACAGGGGTCTCTGGAAACACCATATATTTT. Combining the CDR3 with reference TRBV30 and TRBJ1-3 gives the whole variable domain SQTIHQWPATLVQPVGSPLSLECTVEGTSNPNLYWYRQAAGRGLQLLFYSVGIGQISSEVPQNLSASRPQDRQFILSSKKLLLSDSGFYLCAWGTGVSGNTIYFGEGSWLTVV.

The chain carries TRBV7-2 and TRBJ2-7; 7 positions match TRBD1. With V trimmed by 1 base and J by 0 bases, 9 bases remained unmatched. Germline V lookup: CDR1 SGHTA, CDR2 FQGNSA. This CDR3 is built from 17 residues. CDR3 sequence reads: CASSLVWDSARSYEQYF. Here the CDR3 DNA reads TGTGCCAGCAGCTTAGTATGGGACAGCGCCCGCTCCTACGAGCAGTACTTC.

J is TRBJ1-1 and V is TRBV11-1; 8 positions agree with TRBD1. This CDR3 spans 17 amino acids. Germline V gene data show CDR1 as SGHAT and CDR2 as FQDESV (reference sequence). V gave up 5 bases and J gave up 1 base; unmatched junction bases: 12. This chain's CDR3 is CASSPPGGQEKNTEAFF. In nucleotides, the CDR3 is TGTGCCAGCAGCCCCCCTGGGGGACAGGAAAAGAACACTGAAGCTTTCTTT.

The table lists this clone with a few counts. CDR3 bases: TGCGCCAGCAGCCCTCGGGGGGGGGACACTGAAGCTTTCTTT. It yields the protein CASSPRGGDTEAFF. The rearrangement uses TRBV5-1 and TRBJ1-1; D is possibly TRBD1 (5 bases). The germline gives CDR1 SGHRS, CDR2 YFSETQ. Trimming removed 4 bases from V and 3 bases from J, with 13 bases in between. CDR3 length: 14 amino acids.

The chain couples TRBV5-1 to TRBJ1-1, with 7 positions matching TRBD1. Germline CDR1 and CDR2: SGHRS and YFSETQ. There are 15 residues in the CDR3. Trimming at V came to 0 bases and at J to 1 base, leaving 3 bases not matched to a gene. CDR3 protein: CASSLGPGGNTEAFF. CDR3 nucleotide sequence: TGCGCCAGCAGCTTGGGTCCAGGGGGGAACACTGAAGCTTTCTTT.

The chain links TRBV6-6 to TRBJ2-3; 11 nucleotides match TRBD2. V dropped 9 bases and J dropped 5; count of bases not matched to a gene: 4. This CDR3 region has 13 residues. Looked up from germline, CDR1 is MNHNY and CDR2 is SVGAGI (reference sequence). The CDR3 nucleotides are TGTGCCAGTAGCGGGAGGGCGGTAGATACGCAGTATTTT. Amino acids: CASSGRAVDTQYF.

This clone occurred once. The rearrangement links TRBV7-8 to TRBJ2-7; D is possibly TRBD1 (6 bases). Trimming removed 4 bases from V and 2 bases from J, with 21 bases in between. Germline V gene data show CDR1 as SGHVS and CDR2 as FQNEAQ. The CDR3 sequence is 17 residues long. CDR3 in DNA: TGTGCCAGCAGCTCTGGGGATGGCAGGGGAATCGCCTACGAGCAGTACTTC. Translating gives CASSSGDGRGIAYEQYF.

The sample holds a few counts of this clone. The chain uses TRBV19 and TRBJ2-2, with 11 bases identical to TRBD2. The CDR3 covers 15 residues. V shed 11 bases and J 5 bases; nucleotides not matched to a gene: 10. Germline V gene lookup returns CDR1 LNHDA and CDR2 SQIVND (reference sequence). CDR3 sequence (DNA): TGTGCCTCCCAAGCGCTAGCGGGAGGTACCGGGGAGCTGTTTTTT. Its translation is CASQALAGGTGELFF.

This clone is a singleton in its sample. The CDR3 is CASSLGVGLEQFF. The CDR3 nucleotides read TGTGCCAGCAGCTTAGGTGTCGGTTTGGAGCAGTTCTTC. The chain is built from TRBV7-8 and TRBJ2-1; D is ambiguous. Germline CDR1 is SGHVS and CDR2 is FQNEAQ. Trimming removed 1 base from V and 10 bases from J, with 11 bases in between. This CDR3 has 13 residues.

The chain's CDR3 is CASSRRHLNTEAFF. As DNA, the CDR3 is TGTGCCAGCAGCCGCCGACACTTGAACACTGAAGCTTTCTTT. The chain recombines TRBV14 with TRBJ1-1; D is unresolved. The CDR3 totals 14 residues. The V gene's germline CDR1 is SGHDN and CDR2 FVKESK. Trimming stripped 4 bases from V and 0 bases from J, with 9 bases between.

The rearrangement uses TRBV29-1 and TRBJ1-1, with 9 bases matching TRBD1. The CDR3 covers 18 residues. Trimming took 0 bases from V and 4 from J; bases not matched to a gene: 15. Germline V lookup: CDR1 SQVTM, CDR2 ANQGSEA. This CDR3 is CSVEDFISGQGRGTEAFF. The CDR3, as DNA: TGCAGCGTTGAAGACTTTATTTCGGGACAGGGTCGAGGCACTGAAGCTTTCTTT.

The chain carries TRBV7-8 and TRBJ2-7, with TRBD1 as a possible D gene (5 bases). V lost 1 base, J lost 6 bases, and 22 bases lay in between. This CDR3 has 17 amino acids. Germline V gives CDR1 SGHVS, CDR2 FQNEAQ. This CDR3 is CASSLEGAGPFTPEQYF. DNA of the CDR3: TGTGCCAGCAGCTTAGAAGGGGCCGGCCCCTTTACCCCCGAGCAGTACTTC.

The chain links TRBV6-1 to TRBJ2-7; a weak D match, TRBD1 (6 bases). Germline CDR1 is MNHNS and CDR2 is SASEGT. V was shortened by 5 bases and J by 4 bases, with 18 bases between the two germline ends. The CDR3 has 15 amino acids. In nucleotides, the CDR3 is TGTGCCAGCAGTCGAGCTGGACAGCCCGGGTACGAGCAGTACTTC. This sequence encodes CASSRAGQPGYEQYF.

This sequence joins TRBV27 and TRBJ2-2; 7 bases map to TRBD1. The CDR3 is 18 residues long. Germline loops: CDR1 MNHEY, CDR2 SMNVEV (reference sequence). With V trimmed by 3 bases and J by 4 bases, 14 bases remained unmatched. CDR3 sequence (DNA): TGTGCCAGCAGTTTTTTGGACAGGAGCCAATACTCCACCGGGGAGCTGTTTTTT. It is translated as CASSFLDRSQYSTGELFF.

This clone has just a few counts. V usage is TRBV5-4 and J usage is TRBJ2-3; D is undetermined. Germline lookup yields CDR1 SGHNT and CDR2 YYREEE (reference sequence). The length of the CDR3 is 17 residues. V was pared by 0 bases and J by 2 bases, with 16 bases between. The CDR3 region is CASSLEIILGFTDTQYF. DNA of the CDR3: TGTGCCAGCAGCTTGGAGATAATCCTGGGCTTCACAGATACGCAGTATTTT.

The genes are TRBV5-1 and TRBJ2-2; 12 nucleotides match TRBD2. V trimming: 6 bases; J trimming: 7 bases; junction bases outside the gene matches: 10. Germline V gene sequence: CDR1 SGHRS, CDR2 YFSETQ. The CDR3 covers 16 residues. The CDR3 coding sequence is TGCGCCAGCACTCTGACTAGCGGGGGATATTACGGGGAGCTGTTTTTT. Protein product: CASTLTSGGYYGELFF.

This chain links TRBV4-2 with TRBJ2-7; D may be TRBD2 (5 bases). The CDR3 runs 14 residues. Trimming left V 4 bases short and J 2 bases short, with 12 bases between. CDR1 and CDR2 from the germline V gene are LGHNA and YNFKEQ. This chain's CDR3 is CASSPGPAAYEQYF. CDR3 DNA sequence: TGTGCCAGCAGCCCTGGGCCAGCGGCCTACGAGCAGTACTTC.

This clone was observed once. This rearrangement joins TRBV30 to TRBJ1-5, with D tentatively TRBD1 (6 bases). Per the germline V gene, CDR1 is GTSNPN and CDR2 is SVGIG (reference sequence). V was pared by 3 bases and J by 1 base, with 16 bases between. The CDR3 sequence is 16 residues long. CDR3 sequence reads: CAWSVGGGLSNQPQHF. The CDR3 DNA sequence: TGTGCCTGGAGCGTGGGCGGGGGCCTCAGCAATCAGCCCCAGCATTTT.

V gene TRBV30 combines with J gene TRBJ1-4; D remains unclear. V lost 8 bases to trimming and J lost 0 bases, with 16 bases between them. CDR3 length equals 15 residues. Per germline, CDR1 GTSNPN and CDR2 SVGIG (reference sequence). CDR3 coding DNA: TGTGCCAAGAGTCGCCCCGGTACAACTAATGAAAAACTGTTTTTT. Translated, it gives CAKSRPGTTNEKLFF.

The chain carries TRBV5-1 and TRBJ2-5; D remains ambiguous. CDR3 length: 18 residues. Germline V gene lookup returns CDR1 SGHRS and CDR2 YFSETQ. Trimming removed 1 base from V and 0 bases from J, with 19 bases in between. As DNA, the CDR3 is TGCGCCAGCAGCTTGAGCGTGCAGAGAAGACCGTACCAAGAGACCCAGTACTTC. Amino acids: CASSLSVQRRPYQETQYF.

This chain uses TRBV11-3 with TRBJ2-5, with a possible D match to TRBD1 (5 bases). The CDR3 length is 13 residues. Trimming removed 3 bases from V and 7 bases from J, with 12 bases in between. Germline V lookup: CDR1 SGHNT, CDR2 YENEEA. CDR3: CASSFQGYGTQYF. Here the CDR3 DNA reads TGTGCCAGCAGCTTTCAGGGTTACGGGACCCAGTACTTC.

J is TRBJ2-1 and V is TRBV28; 9 bases are a match to TRBD1. The CDR3 is 16 residues long. From germline, CDR1 is MDHEN and CDR2 SYDVKM. V dropped 4 bases and J dropped 8; count of bases not matched to a gene: 12. The CDR3 sequence is CASSSGTGRLYDEQFF. For the CDR3, the DNA is TGTGCCAGCAGTTCCGGGACAGGGCGACTTTACGATGAGCAGTTCTTC.